These 27 T cell receptor beta chains were all obtained from the same sample, sequenced in a study of blood T cells in healthy people across ages. A sample-barcoded 5' primer and a J-beta primer mix were used in a second PCR of roughly 7 to 11 cycles. TCRdb ran MiXCR on the 5' RACE reads and lists one entry per CDR3 protein. Among about 670,000 distinct CDR3 sequences listed, more than 45% were seen once. Sequencing was done on a sample of blood. The receptors derive from a woman aged 80 or over in good health.

CDR3 DNA: TGTGCCAGCAGCTTAGACGCGGCGGGGGCCATACTCTCTTACTCTGGGGCCAACGTCCTGACTTTC. This sequence encodes CASSLDAAGAILSYSGANVLTF. J is TRBJ2-6 and V is TRBV11-2; D is possibly TRBD2 (7 bases). Germline CDR1 SGHAT, CDR2 FQNNGV. This CDR3 spans 22 amino acids. Deletions cut 0 bases from V and 0 bases from J, with 24 bases between.

The chain joins TRBV30 to TRBJ1-2; D is uncertain. The CDR3 runs to 13 residues. Germline-derived CDR1 and CDR2 are GTSNPN and SVGIG (reference sequence). The V end lost 1 base, the J end lost 4 bases, and 10 bases lay between the germline ends. CDR3 nucleotides: TGTGCCTGGAGTGGAACAGATTTCTATGGCTACACCTTC. Its translation: CAWSGTDFYGYTF.

V is TRBV9 and J is TRBJ1-4, with D perhaps matching TRBD1 (5 bases). Germline V gene data show CDR1 as SGDLS and CDR2 as YYNGEE. V was cut by 0 bases and J by 5 bases, with 17 bases left in between. The CDR3 has 17 residues. This CDR3 reads CASSVGDPGLMNEKLFF. The CDR3 DNA sequence: TGTGCCAGCAGCGTAGGGGACCCGGGACTGATGAATGAAAAACTGTTTTTT.

The chain recombines TRBV20-1 with TRBJ2-7; 8 bases fit TRBD1. Matching the DNA end better, TRBJ2-4 makes the J call doubtful. In germline, CDR1 is DFQATT, CDR2 SNEGSKA (reference sequence). The CDR3 is 14 amino acids. CDR3 protein: CSAKGQDLKNIQYF. In nucleotides, the CDR3 is TGCAGTGCTAAGGGACAGGACTTGAAAAACATTCAGTACTTC.

The V gene is TRBV20-1, the J gene TRBJ2-1; 11 bases fit TRBD2. The ends lost 8 bases at V and 6 bases at J; junction bases unmatched: 15. Germline CDR1 reads DFQATT; CDR2 reads SNEGSKA (reference sequence). This CDR3 region has 16 residues. This CDR3 reads CSTSRSSGRARNEQFF. CDR3 DNA sequence: TGCAGTACATCCCGGAGTAGCGGGAGGGCCCGCAATGAGCAGTTCTTC.

The V gene is TRBV20-1, the J gene TRBJ2-1, with D possibly matching TRBD2 (7 bases). In germline, CDR1 is DFQATT, CDR2 SNEGSKA (reference sequence). CDR3 length: 15 residues. V lost 3 bases and J lost 5, with 17 bases in between. The CDR3: CSARRGGRDNNEQFF. For the CDR3, the DNA is TGCAGTGCTAGGAGGGGGGGCAGGGACAACAATGAGCAGTTCTTC.

In its sample, this clonotype was seen many times. The gene calls are TRBV6-6 and TRBJ1-4; maybe TRBD1 (6 bases). Per germline, CDR1 MNHNY and CDR2 SVGAGI (reference sequence). This CDR3 has 15 residues. The V gene lost 5 bases and the J gene lost 7 bases, with 17 bases spanning the gap. Written as DNA, the CDR3 is TGTGCCAGCAGTCCCCCTCAGGGGAAGAGTGAAAAACTGTTTTTT. It encodes CASSPPQGKSEKLFF.

This clonotype was picked up many times. The V and J genes are TRBV24-1 and TRBJ1-2, with unresolved D. CDR3 length: 15 amino acids. Germline V gene data show CDR1 as KGHDR and CDR2 as SFDVKD. The V gene lost 5 bases and the J gene lost 0 bases, with 12 bases spanning the gap. CDR3 nucleotide sequence: TGTGCCACCAGTGGAGGGCCGCGAGCTAACTATGGCTACACCTTC. The encoded protein is CATSGGPRANYGYTF.

Remarks on this clonotype: The CDR3 does not close with the conserved phenylalanine or tryptophan, likely indicating a read error. The DNA is left out, because the CDR3 cannot be placed on it with certainty; the CDR3 is given as TCRdb lists it. This chain links TRBV5-1 with TRBJ2-3; TRBD1 is the table's D call and was not checked against the DNA. Germline assignment: CDR1 SGHRS and CDR2 YFSETQ. The CDR3 spans 17 residues, counting both ends. The CDR3 here is CASSLEATGALTDTQSL.

This chain uses TRBV27 with TRBJ2-4; 7 bases line up with TRBD1. The J call may be incorrect, as the DNA end agrees better with TRBJ2-7. The CDR3 consists of 13 residues. In germline, CDR1 is MNHEY, CDR2 SMNVEV (reference sequence). The chain's CDR3 is CASCRQGDGEQYF. CDR3 bases: TGTGCCAGCTGCAGACAGGGAGATGGCGAGCAGTACTTC.

The gene calls are TRBV27 and TRBJ2-1, with D maybe TRBD2 (5 bases). Germline V gene lookup returns CDR1 MNHEY and CDR2 SMNVEV (reference sequence). Between the trimmed V and J ends, which lost 1 base and 8 bases, there was a span of 18 bases. This CDR3 contains 16 residues. The chain's CDR3 is CASSLLAGRGGHEQFF. CDR3 nucleotide sequence: TGTGCCAGCAGTTTATTGGCCGGACGAGGAGGCCATGAGCAGTTCTTC.

Note on this clonotype: Being one base from a much bigger clone, this may be a read error. This chain links TRBV12-5 with TRBJ2-5; D not certain. Germline V gives CDR1 LGHNT, CDR2 FRNRAP. The CDR3 is made up of 11 amino acids. Between the trimmed V and J ends, which lost 4 bases and 11 bases, there was a span of 11 bases. The CDR3 sequence: CASGSFNEQYF. CDR3 DNA sequence: TGTGCTAGTGGTTCCTTCAATGAGCAGTACTTC.

This chain joins TRBV12-3 or TRBV12-4 and TRBJ1-4; D possibly corresponds to TRBD1 (5 bases). The CDR3 has 15 amino acids. Trimming removed 5 bases at V and 8 bases at J, with 18 bases between. The CDR3 spells CASSRMGVGGEKLFF. The CDR3 DNA reads TGTGCCAGCAGTAGAATGGGGGTTGGCGGAGAAAAACTGTTTTTT.

The chain has TRBV6-2 or TRBV6-3 and TRBJ2-1, with D possibly TRBD1 on 6 matching bases. Germline values: CDR1 MNHEY, CDR2 SVGEGT. Trimming removed 5 bases at V and 9 bases at J, with 14 bases between. The CDR3 has 13 residues. The DNA of the CDR3 is TGTGCCAGCAGTCCCCAGGGGCGGACTGAGCAGTTCTTC. Translating it yields CASSPQGRTEQFF.

The chain is built from TRBV7-2 and TRBJ2-7, with TRBD2 as a possible D gene (5 bases). CDR3 size: 13 residues. Germline CDR1 reads SGHTA; CDR2 reads FQGNSA. Trimming took off 7 bases at V and 1 base at J, with 11 bases between the two ends. CDR3 bases: TGTGCCAGCATGGAGGTACAGTCCTACGAGCAGTACTTC. Translated: CASMEVQSYEQYF.

The gene calls are TRBV20-1 and TRBJ1-1; D gene ambiguous. The CDR3 has 14 amino acids. V gave up 0 bases and J gave up 3 bases, with 11 bases separating them. CDR1 and CDR2 from the germline V gene are DFQATT and SNEGSKA (reference sequence). The CDR3 loop reads CSARDTGTYTEAFF. The CDR3 nucleotides read TGCAGTGCTAGAGATACGGGAACCTACACTGAAGCTTTCTTT.

The V gene is TRBV5-1, the J gene TRBJ2-7; 8 positions agree with TRBD2. The CDR3 length is 14 residues. V shed 7 bases, J shed 2 bases, and the junction held 8 bases outside the gene matches. Germline lookup yields CDR1 SGHRS and CDR2 YFSETQ. CDR3 sequence (DNA): TGCGCCAGCGCGAGACGAGCGGGAGCCTACGAGCAGTACTTC. It translates to CASARRAGAYEQYF.

This sequence joins TRBV30 and TRBJ2-2; D possibly corresponds to TRBD1 (5 bases). V was pared by 4 bases and J by 2 bases, with 8 bases between. There are 13 residues in the CDR3. From germline, CDR1 is GTSNPN and CDR2 SVGIG (reference sequence). The CDR3 DNA reads as TGTGCCTGGACCGACAGAAACACCGGGGAGCTGTTTTTT. Translation gives CAWTDRNTGELFF.

This clonotype was seen a handful of times. This chain links TRBV6-6 with TRBJ2-7, with unresolved D. Germline V gives CDR1 MNHNY, CDR2 SVGAGI (reference sequence). The CDR3 has 13 amino acids. V was cut by 0 bases and J by 4 bases, with 7 bases left in between. This CDR3 is CASSYSKSYEQYF. The CDR3 DNA is TGTGCCAGCAGTTACTCGAAGAGTTACGAGCAGTACTTC.

In its sample, this clonotype was seen many times. CDR3 sequence reads: CASSLFAGPQPQHF. The DNA of the CDR3 is TGTGCCAGCAGTTTATTTGCAGGGCCTCAGCCCCAGCATTTT. This chain links TRBV27 with TRBJ1-5; possible D gene TRBD1, 5 bases. Trimming shortened V by 1 base and J by 6 bases, and 10 bases separated the two germline ends. The CDR3 has 14 amino acids. CDR1 MNHEY and CDR2 SMNVEV come from the germline V gene (reference sequence).

This chain joins TRBV20-1 and TRBJ2-1; the D gene is possibly TRBD1 (5 bases). The tail of the sequence fits TRBJ2-7 better, so the J call may be wrong. This CDR3 is 12 amino acids long. Germline V gives CDR1 DFQATT, CDR2 SNEGSKA (reference sequence). The CDR3 protein is CSATQSDNEQYF. The CDR3, as DNA: TGCAGTGCTACACAATCGGACAATGAGCAGTACTTC.

To note about this clonotype: A read error may explain this, as a much larger clone is one base away. The J gene is TRBJ2-1, the V gene TRBV11-1; perhaps TRBD2 as D (6 bases). Germline CDR1 SGHAT, CDR2 FQDESV (reference sequence). CDR3 length: 16 residues. CDR3 DNA sequence: TGTGCCAGCAGCGCCCCGGAGGGCCCCTCCCACAATGAGCAGTTCTTC. It translates to CASSAPEGPSHNEQFF.

This clonotype has just a few counts. The gene calls are TRBV7-9 and TRBJ1-2; D remains unclear. The V end was cut by 7 bases, the J end by 5 bases, with 11 bases between. CDR1 and CDR2 from the germline V gene are SEHNR and FQNEAQ (reference sequence). The CDR3 covers 12 residues. The CDR3 nucleotides are TGTGCCAGCACCGAGGGCCCATATGGCTACACCTTC. Translated, it gives CASTEGPYGYTF.

The CDR3 DNA is TGTGCCAGCAGCGCCCATTACTCCAGCATGCAAGAGACCCAGTACTTC. This codes for CASSAHYSSMQETQYF. The gene calls are TRBV7-9 and TRBJ2-5; D unclear. Germline V gene sequence: CDR1 SEHNR, CDR2 FQNEAQ (reference sequence). The CDR3 covers 16 residues. V dropped 5 bases and J dropped 2 bases, with 18 bases sitting between them.

The CDR3 coding sequence is TGCAGTGCTAGAAGGCCGGGACAGAGGTCCGTGGCTTTCTTT. It translates to CSARRPGQRSVAFF. The rearrangement links TRBV20-1 to TRBJ1-1; 7 bases map to TRBD1. The length of the CDR3 is 14 residues. Unmatched junction bases numbered 14, after V lost 2 bases and J lost 11 bases. Germline assignment: CDR1 DFQATT and CDR2 SNEGSKA (reference sequence).

The rearrangement uses TRBV7-2 and TRBJ2-1; D assignment may be TRBD1 or TRBD2 (7 bases each). The V gene lost 11 bases and the J gene lost 9 bases, with 20 bases spanning the gap. Per germline, CDR1 SGHTA and CDR2 FQGNSA. The CDR3 consists of 13 residues. The chain's CDR3 is CAGSTQGGFEQFF. CDR3 nucleotides: TGTGCCGGCTCAACCCAGGGGGGGTTTGAGCAGTTCTTC.

On this clonotype itself: This clone may be a read error of a much larger clone one base away. The CDR3 DNA is TGTGCCGGCAGTATTACAGGGGCGGAACAGCCCCAGCATTTT. Its protein is CAGSITGAEQPQHF. The genes are TRBV2 and TRBJ1-5; 7 nucleotides line up with TRBD1. This CDR3 is built from 14 residues. Germline loops: CDR1 SNHLY, CDR2 FYNNEI. Using reference TRBV2 and TRBJ1-5 for the parts outside the CDR3, the full variable domain is EPEVTQTPSHQVTQMGQEVILRCVPISNHLYFYWYRQILGQKVEFLVSFYNNEISEKSEIFDDQFSVERPDGSNFTLKIRSTKLEDSAMYFCAGSITGAEQPQHFGDGTRLSIL.